This T cell receptor beta chain derives from a study of beta chain features in type 1 diabetes. The study, taken as a whole, reports: There was a moderate but significant shortening of TCRB CDR3s in all four CD4+ subsets of Type 1 diabetes patients. Individuals with type 1 diabetes displayed fewer insertions and more deletions at VDJ junctions.

Sequencing targeted expressed TCRB transcripts, as all isolated RNA had been reverse transcribed. The study sequenced naive, central memory and regulatory T cell samples to an average of around 3.4 million reads. The table came from immunoSEQ multiplex PCR; TCRdb's copy has only in-frame clones and leaves some out. The repertoire holds roughly 730,000 clones, with 13% as singletons. This clone turned up a few times. Its antigen is not identified. Germline V gene data show CDR1 as MNHNS and CDR2 as SASEGT. This CDR3 has 15 amino acids. The germline V and J ends were trimmed by 10 bases and 0 bases, with 13 bases remaining between them. Staining for CD45RO/CCR7/CD25/CD127/CD95/CD27 allowed sorting of CD4+ naive, central memory, regulatory and stem cell-like memory cells.

The chain joins TRBV6-1 to TRBJ2-6, with D possibly TRBD1 on 5 matching bases. This clonotype originated in a man between 18 and 35 years old with type 1 diabetes. Sequencing was performed on naive CD4+ T cells from blood. The CDR3 coding sequence is TGTGCCACAGGGCTCGGAGCCTCTGGGGCCAACGTCCTGACTTTC. Its translation: CATGLGASGANVLTF.